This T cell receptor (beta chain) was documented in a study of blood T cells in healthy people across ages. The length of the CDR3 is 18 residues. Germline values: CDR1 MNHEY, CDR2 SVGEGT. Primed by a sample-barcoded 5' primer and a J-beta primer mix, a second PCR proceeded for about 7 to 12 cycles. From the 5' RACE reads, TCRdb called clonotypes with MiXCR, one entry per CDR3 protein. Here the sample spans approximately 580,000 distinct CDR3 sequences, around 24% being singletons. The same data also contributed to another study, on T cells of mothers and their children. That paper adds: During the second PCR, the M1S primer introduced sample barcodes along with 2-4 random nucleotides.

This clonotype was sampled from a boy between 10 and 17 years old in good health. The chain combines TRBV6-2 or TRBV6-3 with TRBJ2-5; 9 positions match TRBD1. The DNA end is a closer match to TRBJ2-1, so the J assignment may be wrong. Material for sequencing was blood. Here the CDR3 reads CASIKNTIGTGKGYEQFF. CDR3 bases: TGTGCCAGCATCAAAAATACGATCGGGACAGGGAAGGGTTACGAGCAGTTCTTC.